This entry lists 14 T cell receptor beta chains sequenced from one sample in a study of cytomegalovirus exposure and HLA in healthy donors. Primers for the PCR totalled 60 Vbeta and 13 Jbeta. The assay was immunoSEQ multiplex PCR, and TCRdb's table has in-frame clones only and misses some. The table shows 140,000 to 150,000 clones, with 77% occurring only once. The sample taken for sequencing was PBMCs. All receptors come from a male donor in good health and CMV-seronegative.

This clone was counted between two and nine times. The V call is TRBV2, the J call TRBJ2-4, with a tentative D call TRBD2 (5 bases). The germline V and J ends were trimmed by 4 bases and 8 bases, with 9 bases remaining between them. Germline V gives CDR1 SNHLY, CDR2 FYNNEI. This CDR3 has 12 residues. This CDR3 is CASSAEADIQYF. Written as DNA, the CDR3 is TGTGCCAGCAGTGCGGAGGCGGACATTCAGTACTTC. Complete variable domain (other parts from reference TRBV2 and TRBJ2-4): EPEVTQTPSHQVTQMGQEVILRCVPISNHLYFYWYRQILGQKVEFLVSFYNNEISEKSEIFDDQFSVERPDGSNFTLKIRSTKLEDSAMYFCASSAEADIQYFGAGTRLSVL.

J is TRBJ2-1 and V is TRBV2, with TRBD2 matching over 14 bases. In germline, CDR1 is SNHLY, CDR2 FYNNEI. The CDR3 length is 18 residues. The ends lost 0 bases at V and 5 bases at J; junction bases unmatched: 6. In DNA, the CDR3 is TGTGCCAGCAGTGAAGCAGTACCGGGACTAGCGGGGGACAATGAGCAGTTCTTC. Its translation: CASSEAVPGLAGDNEQFF.

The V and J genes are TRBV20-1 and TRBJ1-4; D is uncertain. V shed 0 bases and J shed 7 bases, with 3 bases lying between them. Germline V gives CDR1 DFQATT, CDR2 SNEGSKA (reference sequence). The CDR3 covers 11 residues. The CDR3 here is CSARDGEKLFF. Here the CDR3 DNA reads TGCAGTGCTAGAGACGGTGAAAAACTGTTTTTT.

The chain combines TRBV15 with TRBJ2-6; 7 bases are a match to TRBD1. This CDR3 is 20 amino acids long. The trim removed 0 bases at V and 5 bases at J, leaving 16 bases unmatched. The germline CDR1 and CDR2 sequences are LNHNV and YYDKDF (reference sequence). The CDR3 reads CATSRDNSPGQQLWANVLTF. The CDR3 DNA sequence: TGTGCCACCAGCAGAGATAATTCTCCGGGACAGCAGCTCTGGGCCAACGTCCTGACTTTC.

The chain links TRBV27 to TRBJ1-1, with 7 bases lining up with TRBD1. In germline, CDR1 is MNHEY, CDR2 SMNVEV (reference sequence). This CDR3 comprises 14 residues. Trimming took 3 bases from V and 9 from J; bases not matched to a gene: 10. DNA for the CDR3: TGTGCCAGCAGTTTCGAACAGGGGTTGGGTAAAGCTTTCTTT. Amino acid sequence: CASSFEQGLGKAFF.

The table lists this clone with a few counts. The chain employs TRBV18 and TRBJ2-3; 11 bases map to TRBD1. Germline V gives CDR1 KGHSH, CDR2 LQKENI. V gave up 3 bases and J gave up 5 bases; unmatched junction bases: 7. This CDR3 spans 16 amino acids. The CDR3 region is CASSPTRTGGLDTQYF. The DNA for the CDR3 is TGTGCCAGCTCACCTACCAGGACAGGGGGCTTAGATACGCAGTATTTT.

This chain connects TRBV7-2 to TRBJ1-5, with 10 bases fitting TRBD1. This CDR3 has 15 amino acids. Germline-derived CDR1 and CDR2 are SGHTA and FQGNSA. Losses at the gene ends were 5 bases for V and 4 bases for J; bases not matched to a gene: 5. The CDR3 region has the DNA TGTGCCAGCAGCCTCCGGACAGGGGGGAATCAGCCCCAGCATTTT. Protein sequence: CASSLRTGGNQPQHF.

CDR3 residues: CASSLDRGHEQYF. In DNA form, the CDR3 reads TGTGCCAGCAGCCTCGACAGGGGCCACGAGCAGTACTTC. The genes are TRBV5-4 and TRBJ2-7; 8 bases align to TRBD1. This CDR3 has 13 amino acids. In germline, CDR1 is SGHNT, CDR2 YYREEE (reference sequence). V trimming: 4 bases; J trimming: 5 bases; junction bases outside the gene matches: 5.

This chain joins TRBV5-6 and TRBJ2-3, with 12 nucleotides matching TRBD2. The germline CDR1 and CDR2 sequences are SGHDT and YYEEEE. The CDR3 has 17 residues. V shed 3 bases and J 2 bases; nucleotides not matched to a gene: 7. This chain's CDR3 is CASSSILAGGLTDTQYF. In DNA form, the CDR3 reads TGTGCCAGCAGCTCCATACTAGCGGGGGGCCTCACAGATACGCAGTATTTT.

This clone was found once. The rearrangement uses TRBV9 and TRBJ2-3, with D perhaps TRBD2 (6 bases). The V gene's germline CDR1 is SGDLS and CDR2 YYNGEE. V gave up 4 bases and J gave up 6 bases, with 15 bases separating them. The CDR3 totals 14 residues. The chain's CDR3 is CASSSHIGGDTQYF. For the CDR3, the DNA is TGTGCCAGCAGCTCCCACATTGGGGGGGATACGCAGTATTTT.

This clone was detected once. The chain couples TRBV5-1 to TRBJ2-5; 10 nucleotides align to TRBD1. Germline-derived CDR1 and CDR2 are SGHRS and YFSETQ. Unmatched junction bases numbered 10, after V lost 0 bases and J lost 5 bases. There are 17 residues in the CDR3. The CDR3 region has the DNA TGCGCCAGCAGCTTGGTTTCGACCGGGACAGGGGACGAGACCCAGTACTTC. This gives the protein CASSLVSTGTGDETQYF.

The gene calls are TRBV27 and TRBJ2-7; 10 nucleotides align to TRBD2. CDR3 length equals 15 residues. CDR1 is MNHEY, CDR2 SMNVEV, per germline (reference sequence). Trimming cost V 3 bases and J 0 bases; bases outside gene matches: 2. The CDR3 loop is CASSLASGSSYEQYF. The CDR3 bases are TGTGCCAGCAGTTTGGCTAGCGGGAGCTCCTACGAGCAGTACTTC.

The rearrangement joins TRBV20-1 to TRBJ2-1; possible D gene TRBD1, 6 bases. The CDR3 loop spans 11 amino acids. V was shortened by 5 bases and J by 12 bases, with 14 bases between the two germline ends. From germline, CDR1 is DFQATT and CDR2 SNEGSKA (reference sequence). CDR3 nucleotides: TGCAGTGCTTCCAGGGGCCCCGGGCAGTTCTTC. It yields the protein CSASRGPGQFF.

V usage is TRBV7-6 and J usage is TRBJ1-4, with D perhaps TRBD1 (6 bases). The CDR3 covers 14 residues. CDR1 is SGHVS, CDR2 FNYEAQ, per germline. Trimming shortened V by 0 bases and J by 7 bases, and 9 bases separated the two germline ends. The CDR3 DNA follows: TGTGCCAGCAGCTTAGCCAGGGGCAGTGAAAAACTGTTTTTT. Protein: CASSLARGSEKLFF.